The 11 T cell receptor beta chains below come from one sample, sequenced in a study of identical twins. MiXCR, run by TCRdb on the 5' RACE reads, gives a single entry per CDR3 protein. The table records some 730,000 distinct CDR3 sequences, 15% to 20% of them present only once. These data are also associated with another study on T cells expressing NK-cell markers.

Source material: PBMCs. These receptors came from a woman between 18 and 29 years old in good health.

The CDR3 protein is CSARKTGVADTQYF. The CDR3 nucleotides are TGCAGTGCTAGAAAGACGGGAGTGGCAGATACGCAGTATTTT. The chain joins TRBV20-1 to TRBJ2-3, with D possibly TRBD2 on 6 matching bases. Trimming cost V 2 bases and J 4 bases, with 13 bases left between them. This CDR3 has 14 amino acids. Germline assignment: CDR1 DFQATT and CDR2 SNEGSKA (reference sequence).

The CDR3 sequence is CASSYAGTSTDTQYF. The CDR3 DNA follows: TGTGCCAGCAGTTACGCAGGGACTAGCACAGATACGCAGTATTTT. The V and J genes are TRBV6-5 and TRBJ2-3; D may be TRBD2 (6 bases). Germline V CDR1 and CDR2: MNHEY, SVGAGI. The CDR3 covers 15 residues. With 2 bases removed from V and 0 bases from J, the gap between germline ends came to 9 bases.

The rearrangement joins TRBV13 to TRBJ2-7, with 9 nucleotides matching TRBD2. The germline CDR1 and CDR2 sequences are PRHDT and FYEKMQ (reference sequence). The CDR3 loop spans 14 amino acids. Trimming removed 0 bases from V and 8 bases from J; junction bases left unmatched: 5. The DNA of the CDR3 is TGTGCCAGCAGCTTAGGCAGCGGGGGGTCCCAGCAGTACTTC. It yields the protein CASSLGSGGSQQYF. Drawing the rest from reference TRBV13 and TRBJ2-7, the complete variable domain is AAGVIQSPRHLIKEKRETATLKCYPIPRHDTVYWYQQGPGQDPQFLISFYEKMQSDKGSIPDRFSAQQFSDYHSELNMSSLELGDSALYFCASSLGSGGSQQYFGPGTRLTVT.

This clonotype was counted at least ten times. The genes are TRBV20-1 and TRBJ2-5, with 11 bases aligning to TRBD2. V shed 5 bases and J 4 bases; nucleotides not matched to a gene: 0. Germline V gene lookup returns CDR1 DFQATT and CDR2 SNEGSKA (reference sequence). The CDR3 is 12 amino acids. The CDR3, as DNA: TGCAGTGCTGGACTAGCGGGAGAGACCCAGTACTTC. Protein: CSAGLAGETQYF.

This clonotype was recorded a few times. The rearrangement uses TRBV12-3 or TRBV12-4 and TRBJ2-7; 7 nucleotides line up with TRBD2. The CDR3 totals 14 residues. V was pared by 5 bases and J by 0 bases, with 4 bases of the junction left unmatched. The CDR3 DNA sequence: TGTGCCAGCAGTACCGGGAGGCCCTCCTACGAGCAGTACTTC. It translates to CASSTGRPSYEQYF.

The rearrangement links TRBV7-2 to TRBJ2-3; D is unresolved. CDR1 is SGHTA and CDR2 is FQGNSA in the germline V gene. The CDR3 has 14 amino acids. Trimming left V 1 base short and J 2 bases short, with 7 bases between. In DNA, the CDR3 is TGTGCCAGCAGCTTAGTGGCGTACACAGATACGCAGTATTTT. Amino acid sequence: CASSLVAYTDTQYF. Complete variable domain (other parts from reference TRBV7-2 and TRBJ2-3): GAGVSQSPSNKVTEKGKDVELRCDPISGHTALYWYRQSLGQGLEFLIYFQGNSAPDKSGLPSDRFSAERTGGSVSTLTIQRTQQEDSAVYLCASSLVAYTDTQYFGPGTRLTVL.

This clonotype has just a few counts. V gene TRBV12-3 or TRBV12-4 combines with J gene TRBJ2-1; D perhaps matches TRBD2 (5 bases). V lost 6 bases to trimming and J lost 12 bases, with 9 bases between them. The CDR3 consists of 10 residues. The CDR3 coding sequence is TGTGCCAGCAGGGGAGCGGCGCAGTTCTTC. Its protein is CASRGAAQFF.

In its sample, this clonotype was seen a few times. The chain has TRBV12-3 or TRBV12-4 and TRBJ2-7, with 12 bases lining up with TRBD2. With V trimmed by 6 bases and J by 4 bases, 10 bases remained unmatched. The CDR3 sequence is 16 residues long. CDR3 residues: CASSVDLAGGRYEQYF. CDR3 DNA sequence: TGTGCCAGCAGCGTTGATCTAGCGGGAGGGAGATACGAGCAGTACTTC.

This clonotype was picked up a small number of times. The chain is built from TRBV12-3 or TRBV12-4 and TRBJ2-1, with D perhaps matching TRBD2 (5 bases). This CDR3 spans 13 amino acids. Trimming left V 3 bases short and J 5 bases short, with 8 bases between. Written as DNA, the CDR3 is TGTGCCAGCAGTTTTCTGCGGGACAATGAGCAGTTCTTC. Protein product: CASSFLRDNEQFF.

This clonotype was detected a few times. The rearrangement links TRBV27 to TRBJ2-7; perhaps TRBD1 as D (5 bases). Germline V gene data show CDR1 as MNHEY and CDR2 as SMNVEV (reference sequence). The CDR3 length is 15 residues. The ends were cut back, 7 bases at V and 4 bases at J, with 20 bases in the middle. This CDR3 reads CASTESGSYVYEQYF. The CDR3 bases are TGTGCCAGCACAGAATCAGGGTCCTATGTTTACGAGCAGTACTTC.

This clonotype occurred a few times. The V and J genes are TRBV10-3 and TRBJ1-1; D perhaps matches TRBD1 (5 bases). CDR3 length equals 12 residues. Germline V gene lookup returns CDR1 ENHRY and CDR2 SYGVKD. V was clipped by 6 bases and J by 8 bases, with 13 bases between them. Here the CDR3 reads CAISPLGAEAFF. The CDR3 coding sequence is TGTGCCATCAGCCCCTTAGGGGCAGAAGCTTTCTTT.